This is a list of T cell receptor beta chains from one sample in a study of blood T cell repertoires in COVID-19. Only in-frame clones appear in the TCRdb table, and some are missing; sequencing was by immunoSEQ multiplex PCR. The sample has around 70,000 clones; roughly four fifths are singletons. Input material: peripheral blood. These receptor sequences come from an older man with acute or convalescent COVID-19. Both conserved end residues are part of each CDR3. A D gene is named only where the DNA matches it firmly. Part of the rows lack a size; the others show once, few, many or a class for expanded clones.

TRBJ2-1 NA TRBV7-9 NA CASSFLAGGSNEQFF TGTGCCAGCAGCTTTCTAGCAGGAGGATCGAATGAGCAGTTCTTC
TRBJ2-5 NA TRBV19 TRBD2 CASNHGLAGYSMETQYF TGTGCCAGTAACCATGGACTAGCGGGATACTCGATGGAGACCCAGTACTTC
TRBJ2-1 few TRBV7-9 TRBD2 CASSPSGLAGGSYNEQFF TGTGCCAGCAGCCCCTCGGGACTAGCGGGAGGGTCCTACAATGAGCAGTTCTTC
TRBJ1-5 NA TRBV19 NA CASSIGQFNQPQHF TGTGCCAGTAGTATCGGACAGTTCAATCAGCCCCAGCATTTT
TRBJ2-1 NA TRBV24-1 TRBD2 CATRSGLGDNEQFF TGTGCCACCAGGTCAGGACTAGGTGACAATGAGCAGTTCTTC
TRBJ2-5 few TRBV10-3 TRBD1 CAIRAGQGQETQYF TGTGCCATCAGGGCGGGACAGGGACAAGAGACCCAGTACTTC
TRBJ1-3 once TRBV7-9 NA CASSVGGRQGTIYF TGTGCCAGCAGCGTCGGTGGGCGGCAGGGGACCATATATTTT
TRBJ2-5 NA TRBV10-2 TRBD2 CASEPSGAQETQYF TGCGCCAGCGAGCCTAGCGGAGCCCAAGAGACCCAGTACTTC
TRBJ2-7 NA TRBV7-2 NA CASSLAGVPSEQYF TGTGCCAGCAGCTTAGCGGGAGTCCCTTCCGAGCAGTACTTC
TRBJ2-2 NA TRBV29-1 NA CSVESGRGGELFF TGCAGCGTTGAATCAGGGCGAGGCGGGGAGCTGTTTTTT
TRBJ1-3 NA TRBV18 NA CASSPSRVTGNTIYF TGTGCCAGCTCACCGTCCAGGGTTACTGGAAACACCATATATTTT
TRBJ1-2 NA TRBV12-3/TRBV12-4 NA CASSPGRDGYTF TGTGCCAGCAGCCCCGGTCGGGATGGCTACACCTTC